These 10 T cell receptor beta chains were all obtained from the same sample, sequenced in a study of blood T cell repertoires in COVID-19 (dated by TCRdb to about 2020). The library relied on the immunoSEQ multiplex PCR assay. TCRdb retrieved this table from immuneACCESS and kept in-frame rearrangements only. Not all clones are present; in checked studies, unresolved V genes account for under half, and no reason is known for the remainder. The sample has some 98,000 clones on record, roughly 84% of them singletons. Jointly, the top ten make up just under 25% of the sample. Material: peripheral blood. These receptors were obtained from a man in his sixties with acute or convalescent COVID-19.

The chain carries TRBV3-1 (or the pseudogene TRBV3-2) and TRBJ2-7; 7 bases match TRBD2. Germline lookup yields CDR1 LGHDT and CDR2 YNNKEL (reference sequence). Unmatched junction bases numbered 7, after V lost 0 bases and J lost 5 bases. There are 15 residues in the CDR3. CDR3 bases: TGTGCCAGCAGCCAAGATAAGGGAGGGTCAAACGAGCAGTACGTC. It yields the protein CASSQDKGGSNEQYV.

This CDR3 reads CASSLKQGSLNQPQHF. DNA for the CDR3: TGTGCCAGCAGCTTGAAACAGGGGAGCCTCAATCAGCCCCAGCATTTT. This rearrangement joins TRBV5-8 to TRBJ1-5, with 7 nucleotides matching TRBD1. Germline V CDR1 and CDR2: SGHTS, YDEGEE. CDR3 length: 16 amino acids. Unmatched junction bases numbered 7, after V lost 1 base and J lost 3 bases.

The rearrangement joins TRBV2 to TRBJ1-1; TRBD1 aligns across 9 bases. V lost 7 bases and J lost 0; bases outside the gene matches: 6. This CDR3 region has 15 residues. CDR1 SNHLY and CDR2 FYNNEI come from the germline V gene. The CDR3 sequence: CASTGTGQVNTEAFF. CDR3 sequence (DNA): TGTGCCAGCACGGGGACAGGGCAGGTGAACACTGAAGCTTTCTTT. Combining the CDR3 with reference TRBV2 and TRBJ1-1 gives the whole variable domain EPEVTQTPSHQVTQMGQEVILRCVPISNHLYFYWYRQILGQKVEFLVSFYNNEISEKSEIFDDQFSVERPDGSNFTLKIRSTKLEDSAMYFCASTGTGQVNTEAFFGQGTRLTVV.

As concerns this clone: A single base separates this from a much larger clone, so it may be a read error. The chain employs TRBV5-5 and TRBJ1-2; TRBD1 matches at 8 bases. CDR3 length: 14 amino acids. Germline assignment: CDR1 SGHKS and CDR2 YYEKEE (reference sequence). J was trimmed by 0 bases and V by 4 bases; bases with no gene match: 2. DNA of the CDR3: TGTGCCAGCAGCGGACAGGGAGCTAACTATGGCTACACCTTC. Translated: CASSGQGANYGYTF.

This chain joins TRBV5-8 and TRBJ1-5; D is perhaps TRBD1 (5 bases). Trimming removed 2 bases from V and 5 bases from J, with 8 bases in between. Looked up from germline, CDR1 is SGHTS and CDR2 is YDEGEE. There are 13 residues in the CDR3. The CDR3 region has the DNA TGTGCCAGCAGCTTCAGGGCCGATCAGCCCCAGCATTTT. Translating gives CASSFRADQPQHF.

This clone occurred a few times. CDR3 DNA sequence: TGTGCCAGCAGTTACTTGGTCGGGCAAGAGACCCAGTACTTC. Protein sequence: CASSYLVGQETQYF. J is TRBJ2-5 and V is TRBV6-2 or TRBV6-3; D is undetermined. Germline CDR1 and CDR2: MNHEY and SVGEGT. Trimming stripped 1 base from V and 2 bases from J, with 8 bases between. This CDR3 contains 14 residues.

This chain connects TRBV6-5 to TRBJ2-1; 10 positions agree with TRBD1. CDR1 and CDR2 (germline): MNHEY, SVGAGI. The CDR3 length is 15 residues. V shed 6 bases, J shed 5 bases, and the junction held 7 bases outside the gene matches. CDR3 in DNA: TGTGCCAGCAGCTTTGACAGGGGGCCAAACAATGAGCAGTTCTTC. Translation gives CASSFDRGPNNEQFF.

The V gene is TRBV2, the J gene TRBJ2-4, with 9 bases fitting TRBD1. V trimming: 6 bases; J trimming: 9 bases; junction bases outside the gene matches: 15. CDR3 length: 16 residues. Germline V CDR1 and CDR2: SNHLY, FYNNEI. CDR3 amino acids: CASSAAIQGASGIQYF. CDR3 DNA: TGTGCCAGCAGCGCAGCAATACAGGGGGCGTCTGGCATTCAGTACTTC.

The J gene is TRBJ2-5, the V gene TRBV3-1 (or the pseudogene TRBV3-2); TRBD1 matches at 8 bases. The CDR3 sequence is 16 residues long. In germline, CDR1 is LGHDT, CDR2 YNNKEL (reference sequence). Trimming removed 4 bases from V and 5 bases from J; junction bases left unmatched: 12. In DNA, the CDR3 is TGTGCCAGCAGCCGGGGGACAGGTCTCGTCACGGAGACCCAGTACTTC. Encoded protein: CASSRGTGLVTETQYF.

V gene TRBV6-5 combines with J gene TRBJ2-7; 7 bases are a match to TRBD2. The V gene end was trimmed by 0 bases and the J gene end by 2 bases; junction bases not matched to a gene: 4. This CDR3 comprises 15 residues. From germline, CDR1 is MNHEY and CDR2 SVGAGI. In DNA form, the CDR3 reads TGTGCCAGCAGTTACTCCCGGGGGGAGACCTACGAGCAGTACTTC. This codes for CASSYSRGETYEQYF.